This is a list of T cell receptor beta chains from one sample in a study of blood T cell repertoires in COVID-19. Some clones are missing from TCRdb's copy, which holds only in-frame ones; the method was immunoSEQ multiplex PCR. The sample yields about 190,000 clones, 70% to 90% seen once. Sequencing was done on a sample of peripheral blood. The receptors shown here come from a man aged 55-75 years with active or convalescent COVID-19. CDR3s include the opening cysteine and the closing phenylalanine or tryptophan. Each record gives: V gene, D gene, J gene, clone size, CDR3 protein, CDR3 DNA. A D gene is named only where the DNA matches it firmly. Clone size is stated in some rows and not others, as once, few, many or a class when expanded.

V: TRBV6-5
D: TRBD1
J: TRBJ2-7
size: -
CDR3: CASRVTGVIIYEQYF
DNA: TGTGCCAGCAGAGTGACAGGGGTGATCATTTACGAGCAGTACTTC

V: TRBV24-1
D: -
J: TRBJ1-3
size: -
CDR3: CATSEPGPSGNTIYF
DNA: TGTGCCACCAGTGAACCTGGGCCCTCTGGAAACACCATATATTTT

V: TRBV4-1
D: -
J: TRBJ2-7
size: -
CDR3: CASSQVRGGSYEQYF
DNA: TGCGCCAGCAGCCAAGTAAGGGGGGGATCCTACGAGCAGTACTTC

V: TRBV4-2
D: TRBD2
J: TRBJ2-1
size: -
CDR3: CASREESGGRLNEQFF
DNA: TGTGCCAGCAGGGAAGAGAGCGGGGGGAGGCTCAATGAGCAGTTCTTC

V: TRBV9
D: TRBD2
J: TRBJ2-1
size: once
CDR3: CASSVSGGTYNEQFF
DNA: TGTGCCAGCAGCGTTAGCGGGGGAACCTACAATGAGCAGTTCTTC

V: TRBV5-1
D: TRBD2
J: TRBJ2-3
size: once
CDR3: CASSLVPGGAGGADTQYF
DNA: TGCGCCAGCAGCTTGGTCCCCGGGGGAGCGGGGGGAGCAGATACGCAGTATTTT

V: TRBV6-5
D: TRBD2
J: TRBJ2-5
size: -
CDR3: CASFDGGETQYF
DNA: TGTGCCAGCTTCGACGGGGGGGAGACCCAGTACTTC

V: TRBV29-1
D: TRBD1
J: TRBJ2-7
size: -
CDR3: CSAVPGGEEQYF
DNA: TGCAGCGCAGTTCCAGGGGGAGAAGAGCAGTACTTC

V: TRBV4-1
D: -
J: TRBJ1-2
size: -
CDR3: CASGGRANYGYTF
DNA: TGCGCCAGCGGCGGGAGAGCTAACTATGGCTACACCTTC

V: TRBV5-1
D: TRBD1
J: TRBJ2-7
size: -
CDR3: CASSVTGTATYEQYF
DNA: TGCGCCAGCAGCGTAACCGGGACAGCAACTTACGAACAGTACTTC

V: TRBV6-5
D: -
J: TRBJ2-7
size: -
CDR3: CASSYNRRGPYEQYF
DNA: TGTGCCAGCAGTTACAACCGCAGGGGTCCCTACGAGCAGTACTTC

V: TRBV6-5
D: -
J: TRBJ1-1
size: -
CDR3: CASSPRVVNTEAFF
DNA: TGTGCCAGCAGCCCCAGGGTTGTGAACACTGAAGCTTTCTTT

V: TRBV9
D: -
J: TRBJ1-3
size: -
CDR3: CASSAQGARSGNTIYF
DNA: TGTGCCAGCAGCGCTCAAGGGGCCCGCTCTGGAAACACCATATATTTT

V: TRBV6-5
D: -
J: TRBJ1-1
size: -
CDR3: CASKRQVNTEAFF
DNA: TGTGCCAGCAAAAGGCAGGTGAACACTGAAGCTTTCTTT

V: TRBV7-2
D: TRBD2
J: TRBJ2-3
size: -
CDR3: CASSLGLGADTQYF
DNA: TGTGCCAGCAGCTTGGGACTAGGTGCCGATACGCAGTATTTT

V: TRBV6-5
D: -
J: TRBJ1-2
size: -
CDR3: CASRSLQGNYGYTF
DNA: TGTGCCAGCAGATCCTTGCAGGGAAACTATGGCTACACCTTC

V: TRBV3-1/TRBV3-2
D: TRBD1
J: TRBJ1-6
size: -
CDR3: CASSPRGQGTNSPLHF
DNA: TGTGCCAGCAGCCCAAGGGGACAGGGGACTAATTCACCCCTCCACTTT

V: TRBV15
D: -
J: TRBJ1-6
size: -
CDR3: CATSRDQSPLHF
DNA: TGTGCCACCAGCAGAGATCAGTCACCCCTCCACTTT

V: TRBV20-1
D: TRBD1
J: TRBJ1-5
size: -
CDR3: CSASRGQGGFGNQPQHF
DNA: TGCAGTGCTAGTCGGGGACAGGGGGGGTTCGGCAATCAGCCCCAGCATTTT

V: TRBV12-3/TRBV12-4
D: TRBD2
J: TRBJ2-2
size: -
CDR3: CASRTSGAGELFF
DNA: TGTGCCAGCAGGACTAGCGGGGCCGGGGAGCTGTTTTTT

V: TRBV2
D: -
J: TRBJ1-5
size: -
CDR3: CASTGQGNSNQPQHF
DNA: TGTGCCAGCACCGGGCAGGGGAATAGCAATCAGCCCCAGCATTTT

V: TRBV27
D: -
J: TRBJ2-4
size: -
CDR3: CASRQGSLAKNIQYF
DNA: TGTGCCAGCAGACAGGGATCTCTAGCCAAAAACATTCAGTACTTC

V: TRBV20-1
D: -
J: TRBJ2-3
size: -
CDR3: CSAPQTDTQYF
DNA: TGCAGTGCTCCTCAGACAGATACGCAGTATTTT

V: TRBV5-5
D: -
J: TRBJ1-4
size: -
CDR3: CASSSTGPEEKLFF
DNA: TGTGCCAGCAGCTCCACAGGTCCTGAGGAAAAACTGTTTTTT

V: TRBV7-2
D: TRBD2
J: TRBJ2-1
size: -
CDR3: CASSLALGTSSAEQFF
DNA: TGTGCCAGCAGCTTAGCTCTCGGGACTAGTTCCGCTGAGCAGTTCTTC